These T cell receptor beta chains were read from a single sample in a study of a mutant IDH1 vaccine in newly diagnosed glioma. The method was immunoSEQ multiplex PCR; TCRdb's version includes in-frame clones alone and lacks a portion of them. The profile shows around 50,000 clones, roughly 84% of them singletons. For these TCRs, the target antigens are not known. This sample comprised PBMCs, obtained from a glioma patient whose treatment included an IDH1 peptide vaccine. These receptors were collected from a man aged 40-50 years with glioma. CDR3s leave out the opening cysteine and the closing phenylalanine or tryptophan.

J gene,V gene,CDR3 protein
TRBJ1-5,TRBV6-5,ASSGGSFRPQH
TRBJ2-1,TRBV14,ASSQDPGPNEQF
TRBJ2-4,TRBV30,AWSVRNIQY
TRBJ2-7,TRBV9,ASSVGGEARYEQY
TRBJ2-2,TRBV5-8,ASLRGRTGELF
TRBJ1-5,TRBV2,ASSWGQGSQPQH
TRBJ2-7,TRBV10-1,ASRSGTESKQY
TRBJ2-1,TRBV30,AWSVLVKQF
TRBJ2-5,TRBV6-1,ASSEHRGETQY
TRBJ1-2,TRBV5-5,ASSAGGGLYGYT
TRBJ2-2,TRBV10-1,ASSESNRTNTGELF
TRBJ1-4,TRBV6-5,ASSAGGSNEKLF
TRBJ2-7,TRBV5-1,ASRRPGGAGEQY
TRBJ1-4,TRBV19,ASSREKGEKLF
TRBJ2-2,TRBV6-6,ASSYGTPGGELF
TRBJ2-7,TRBV2,ARRRGLRGSGEQY
TRBJ1-2,TRBV7-2,ASSFRTGRDGYT
TRBJ2-2,TRBV14,ASSPGQWGNTGELF
TRBJ2-5,TRBV6-1,ASSIGQNQETQY
TRBJ2-3,TRBV7-9,ASSLSGTDTQY
TRBJ1-2,TRBV7-6,ASSLGPRSSNYGYT
TRBJ2-5,TRBV7-2,ASSLSNRGVETQY
TRBJ1-1,TRBV18,ASSRTPGQGHPSTEAF
TRBJ1-5,TRBV15,ATSRVGRGHPHQPQH
TRBJ2-3,TRBV7-8,ASSLGSSTDTQY
TRBJ2-6,TRBV7-8,ASSLALLSGANVLT
TRBJ1-1,TRBV2,ASSRLEAF
TRBJ1-2,TRBV25-1,ASSDLGGVPFKGYT
TRBJ2-1,TRBV11-3,ASSLEGGPNEQF
TRBJ1-1,TRBV7-9,ASSTRGTVNTEAF
TRBJ1-5,TRBV7-8,ASSPQGALNQPQH
TRBJ1-6,TRBV6-5,ASRGRYDSPLH
TRBJ2-4,TRBV27,ASKAWDIQY
TRBJ2-1,TRBV6-1,ASSHRDTEYNEQF
TRBJ2-3,TRBV10-2,ASTKGGGRGTDTQY
TRBJ2-3,TRBV30,ASTAGGTDTQY
TRBJ2-5,TRBV9,ASSNQETQY
TRBJ1-2,TRBV29-1,STKDVGYGYT
TRBJ2-1,TRBV18,ASSLQEVWASGGARDNEQF
TRBJ1-2,TRBV7-2,ASSGQGAGGYT
TRBJ1-1,TRBV6-6,ASSPQDRNTEAF
TRBJ2-2,TRBV2,ASSYNPLEELF